A selection of T cell receptor beta chains follows, all from one sample in a study of metastatic and nonmetastatic thyroid tumors. Using MiXCR, TCRdb re-called clones from the PCR reads. The sample has roughly 34,000 clones, approximately 15% seen once; the top ten hold under 20%. Sequencing used blood. The source of these receptors is a male donor with papillary thyroid cancer or a benign thyroid nodule (not recorded which). Some clones in this sample may be carry-over from other donors' samples. CDR3s include the opening cysteine and the closing phenylalanine or tryptophan. Fields, in order: CDR3 protein, CDR3 DNA, clone size, D gene, J gene, V gene. The D gene is left open where the match is weak. Rows may omit the clone size; those that give it use once, few, many or a size class.

CATSDDLPGQKETQYF	TGTGCCACCAGTGATGACCTGCCGGGACAGAAAGAGACCCAGTACTTC	-	TRBD1	TRBJ2-5	TRBV24-1
CAWRTSGRREFF	TGTGCCTGGCGGACTAGCGGGAGGAGGGAGTTCTTC	-	TRBD2	TRBJ2-1	TRBV30
CAISWGLTDTQYF	TGTGCCATCAGTTGGGGCCTCACAGATACGCAGTATTTT	many	-	TRBJ2-3	TRBV10-3
CASSPPTDTGELFF	TGTGCCAGCAGCCCGCCGACGGACACCGGGGAGCTGTTTTTT	many	-	TRBJ2-2	TRBV7-6
CASSPAVRGRETQYF	TGCGCCAGCAGCCCCGCCGTGCGGGGGAGGGAGACCCAGTACTTC	many	TRBD2	TRBJ2-5	TRBV4-1
CASVGPNRDEQFF	TGTGCCAGCGTGGGGCCTAATCGGGACGAGCAGTTCTTC	medium-sized	-	TRBJ2-1	TRBV6-1
CASSGGQGFDYGYTF	TGTGCCAGCAGTGGTGGCCAGGGATTTGACTATGGCTACACCTTC	few	-	TRBJ1-2	TRBV6-1
CASSFYGAGQGISGANVLTF	TGTGCCAGCAGCTTCTACGGGGCGGGACAGGGGATCAGTGGGGCCAACGTCCTGACTTTC	many	TRBD1	TRBJ2-6	TRBV7-9
CASRASGSSSNEQYF	TGTGCCAGCAGAGCTAGCGGGAGTTCCAGCAATGAGCAGTACTTC	many	TRBD2	TRBJ2-7	TRBV12-3/TRBV12-4
CASSQQGNANTGELFF	TGTGCCAGCTCGCAACAGGGGAATGCGAACACCGGGGAGCTGTTTTTT	many	TRBD1	TRBJ2-2	TRBV18
CASREGGGYNSPPHF	TGTGCCAGCAGGGAGGGGGGAGGCTATAATTCACCACCCCACTTT	-	-	TRBJ1-6	TRBV6-1
CASRHPPPRAEPQHF	TGTGCCAGCAGACACCCTCCCCCGCGGGCCGAACCCCAGCATTTT	many	-	TRBJ1-5	TRBV6-1
CASGRDSGQPQHF	TGTGCCAGCGGACGTGATTCCGGTCAGCCCCAGCATTTT	many	-	TRBJ1-5	TRBV18
CASSRTPGLAGEEQFF	TGCGCCAGCAGCCGGACCCCAGGACTAGCGGGAGAGGAGCAGTTCTTC	many	TRBD2	TRBJ2-1	TRBV4-3
CASSFYLSDRRLYGYTF	TGTGCCAGCAGTTTTTACCTTAGCGACAGGAGACTTTATGGCTACACCTTC	many	-	TRBJ1-2	TRBV12-3/TRBV12-4
CSARDVRQGLTYEQYF	TGCAGTGCTAGAGATGTGAGGCAGGGGCTTACCTACGAGCAGTACTTC	-	-	TRBJ2-7	TRBV20-1
CASSLIGSTEAFF	TGTGCCAGCAGCTTAATAGGGAGCACTGAAGCTTTCTTT	many	-	TRBJ1-1	TRBV7-3
CASSKRSADTQYF	TGTGCCAGTAGTAAGCGTTCAGCAGATACGCAGTATTTT	-	-	TRBJ2-3	TRBV19
CASSNYNEQFF	TGTGCCAGCAGTAATTACAATGAGCAGTTCTTC	many	-	TRBJ2-1	TRBV6-1
CASSYSLSGQSYEQYF	TGTGCCAGCAGTTACTCATTATCGGGACAATCCTACGAGCAGTACTTC	-	-	TRBJ2-7	TRBV6-2/TRBV6-3
CAWSEGQGAMNTEAFF	TGTGCCTGGAGTGAAGGACAGGGGGCGATGAACACTGAAGCTTTCTTT	many	TRBD1	TRBJ1-1	TRBV30
CASSPFKGGGETQYF	TGTGCCAGCAGCCCATTCAAGGGGGGGGGTGAGACCCAGTACTTC	many	-	TRBJ2-5	TRBV28
CASSLSTGRRLYGYTF	TGTGCCAGCAGCCTCAGTACAGGGCGGCGCCTCTATGGCTACACCTTC	many	-	TRBJ1-2	TRBV3-1
CASRIAGGETQYF	TGTGCCAGTAGAATAGCGGGAGGAGAGACCCAGTACTTC	-	TRBD2	TRBJ2-5	TRBV14
CASRRTSGIIYEQYF	TGTGCCAGCAGAAGGACTAGCGGGATTATTTACGAGCAGTACTTC	medium-sized	TRBD2	TRBJ2-7	TRBV6-1
CASSLSPSSYNEQFF	TGTGCCAGCAGCTTAAGCCCGAGCTCCTACAATGAGCAGTTCTTC	many	-	TRBJ2-1	TRBV11-3
CASSGPGAGGLTGNTIYF	TGTGCCAGCAGCGGACCGGGGGCAGGGGGGCTCACTGGAAACACCATATATTTT	many	TRBD1	TRBJ1-3	TRBV13
CATSRGAPLAPYYEQYF	TGTGCCACCAGCAGAGGGGCCCCTCTAGCACCATACTACGAGCAGTACTTC	many	-	TRBJ2-7	TRBV15
CSASRENIQYF	TGCAGTGCTAGTCGGGAAAACATTCAGTACTTC	-	-	TRBJ2-4	TRBV20-1
CASSLGTGRPDTIYF	TGTGCCAGCAGCCTTGGGACAGGTCGTCCGGACACCATATATTTT	many	TRBD1	TRBJ1-3	TRBV11-3
CSAREAPVNQPQHF	TGCAGTGCTAGAGAGGCTCCAGTAAATCAGCCCCAGCATTTT	many	-	TRBJ1-5	TRBV20-1
CTSGRGALETQYF	TGTACCAGCGGGCGGGGGGCGTTGGAGACCCAGTACTTC	-	TRBD2	TRBJ2-5	TRBV7-9
CASSYPQKLGNEQFF	TGTGCCAGCAGTTACCCCCAAAAGCTGGGGAATGAGCAGTTCTTC	-	-	TRBJ2-1	TRBV6-5
CASTYSKAPSYEQYF	TGTGCCAGCACTTACTCGAAGGCCCCCTCCTACGAGCAGTACTTC	-	-	TRBJ2-7	TRBV6-2/TRBV6-3
CASSSEGGEQYF	TGCGCCAGCAGCAGCGAAGGGGGCGAGCAGTACTTC	-	-	TRBJ2-7	TRBV5-1
CSARDPSGRGEQYF	TGCAGTGCTAGAGATCCTAGCGGGAGAGGCGAGCAGTACTTC	many	TRBD2	TRBJ2-7	TRBV20-1
CSANPATSGRAETQYF	TGCAGTGCTAACCCAGCGACTAGCGGGAGGGCAGAGACCCAGTACTTC	many	TRBD2	TRBJ2-5	TRBV20-1
CASSATRDSPTGELFF	TGTGCCAGCAGCGCTACCCGGGACAGCCCCACCGGGGAGCTGTTTTTT	many	TRBD1	TRBJ2-2	TRBV11-1
CASSKGGGAVTYEQYF	TGTGCCAGTAGCAAGGGGGGTGGGGCGGTAACCTACGAGCAGTACTTC	many	-	TRBJ2-7	TRBV19
CASKGAKDIQYF	TGTGCCAGCAAGGGGGCGAAGGACATTCAGTACTTC	many	TRBD1	TRBJ2-4	TRBV6-1
CASMPLQGWDQPQHF	TGTGCCAGTATGCCCCTCCAGGGATGGGATCAGCCCCAGCATTTT	-	-	TRBJ1-5	TRBV19
CASGNRGQITDTQYF	TGTGCTAGCGGCAACCGGGGACAGATCACAGATACGCAGTATTTT	many	TRBD1	TRBJ2-3	TRBV12-5
CASSPSGGNSYEQYF	TGTGCCAGCAGCCCGAGCGGGGGGAACTCCTACGAGCAGTACTTC	-	TRBD2	TRBJ2-7	TRBV9
CASSLGGRTDSEQFF	TGCGCCAGCAGCTTAGGCGGACGCACAGATAGTGAGCAGTTCTTC	many	-	TRBJ2-1	TRBV5-1
CASSPSSYSEQFF	TGTGCCAGTAGCCCTTCGAGTTACAGTGAGCAGTTCTTC	many	-	TRBJ2-1	TRBV19
CASSQDNIERVAGVSGELFF	TGCGCCAGCAGCCAAGATAATATAGAGAGGGTAGCGGGAGTCTCCGGGGAGCTGTTTTTT	many	TRBD2	TRBJ2-2	TRBV4-3
CASSPPPTVLGEQYF	TGTGCCAGCAGTCCTCCCCCGACAGTCTTGGGGGAGCAGTACTTC	-	-	TRBJ2-7	TRBV12-3/TRBV12-4
CASSLGGAGAYEQYF	TGTGCCAGCAGCTTAGGGGGAGCAGGGGCGTACGAGCAGTACTTC	many	-	TRBJ2-7	TRBV5-5
CASSVEGHSSYEQYF	TGTGCCAGCAGCGTAGAGGGCCATAGCTCCTACGAGCAGTACTTC	many	-	TRBJ2-7	TRBV9
CASSDTPNYGYTF	TGTGCCAGCAGCGACACACCTAACTATGGCTACACCTTC	many	-	TRBJ1-2	TRBV7-9
CASSEFSGTGPSSNYGYTF	TGTGCCAGCAGTGAGTTTTCTGGGACAGGCCCTTCTTCCAACTATGGCTACACCTTC	few	TRBD1	TRBJ1-2	TRBV2
CASSPTQRILGYTF	TGTGCCAGCAGCCCTACCCAAAGGATTTTAGGCTACACCTTC	many	-	TRBJ1-2	TRBV14
CSVEKVGTGELFF	TGCAGCGTTGAAAAGGTCGGCACCGGGGAGCTGTTTTTT	many	-	TRBJ2-2	TRBV29-1
CSARFDRGRDSLEQFF	TGCAGTGCTAGGTTTGACAGGGGGCGGGACTCCCTTGAGCAGTTCTTC	-	TRBD1	TRBJ2-1	TRBV20-1
CASSQDRGRFTYEQYF	TGCGCCAGCAGCCAAGATAGGGGGCGGTTCACCTACGAGCAGTACTTC	-	TRBD1	TRBJ2-7	TRBV4-3
CASRGVLVSPDTQYF	TGTGCCAGCAGAGGGGTACTAGTTAGTCCAGATACGCAGTATTTT	many	-	TRBJ2-3	TRBV2